The 9 T cell receptor beta chains in this list originate from one sample, sequenced in a study of CD8 T cells in ankylosing spondylitis. TCRdb redid the calling of the 5' RACE reads with MiXCR, one entry per CDR3 protein. The sample yields some 270,000 distinct CDR3 sequences, over 15% seen once. Sequenced material: blood, either unsorted or a sorted T cell fraction (not recorded which). These receptors were collected from a male donor with ankylosing spondylitis or in good health (not recorded which).

The sample holds many counts of this clonotype. This sequence joins TRBV15 and TRBJ2-1, with 8 bases that match TRBD2. Per germline, CDR1 LNHNV and CDR2 YYDKDF (reference sequence). This CDR3 contains 13 residues. The V and J ends lost 6 bases and 13 bases, in that order; junction bases with no gene match: 11. Written as DNA, the CDR3 is TGTGCCACCAGGATTGTCTCTGGGACTAGTCAGTTCTTC. It yields the protein CATRIVSGTSQFF.

This clonotype came up many times. The genes are TRBV9 and TRBJ2-7, with D maybe TRBD2 (7 bases). The V and J ends lost 4 bases and 7 bases respectively, with 15 bases between them. The CDR3 runs to 13 residues. Germline V lookup: CDR1 SGDLS, CDR2 YYNGEE. CDR3 sequence (DNA): TGTGCCAGCAGCCTACAACAGGGAGGGGAGCAGTACTTC. It codes for CASSLQQGGEQYF.

The chain links TRBV5-5 to TRBJ2-2; possible D gene TRBD2, 7 bases. This CDR3 is built from 17 residues. Between the trimmed V and J ends, which lost 3 bases and 3 bases, there was a span of 18 bases. The germline gives CDR1 SGHKS, CDR2 YYEKEE (reference sequence). CDR3 in amino acids: CASSWGGSPTYTGELFF. As DNA, the CDR3 is TGTGCCAGCAGCTGGGGGGGCAGTCCCACCTACACCGGGGAGCTGTTTTTT.

This clonotype occurred a few times. The gene calls are TRBV11-2 and TRBJ2-2; no firm D call. The CDR3 loop spans 15 amino acids. CDR1 and CDR2 (germline): SGHAT, FQNNGV. With 5 bases removed from V and 7 bases from J, the gap between germline ends came to 17 bases. The CDR3 DNA reads as TGTGCCAGCAGCCCCCCCGTGGCGTGGGGCGGGGAGCTGTTTTTT. This encodes CASSPPVAWGGELFF.

The J gene is TRBJ1-1, the V gene TRBV27, with D possibly matching TRBD1 (6 bases). Trimming removed 7 bases at V and 3 bases at J, with 24 bases between. In germline, CDR1 is MNHEY, CDR2 SMNVEV (reference sequence). The CDR3 runs 17 residues. CDR3 residues: CASTTTGPLLHHTEAFF. For the CDR3, the DNA is TGTGCCAGCACAACAACAGGGCCACTCCTGCATCACACTGAAGCTTTCTTT.

In its sample, this clonotype was seen a few times. The chain joins TRBV25-1 to TRBJ1-1; D is unresolved. V lost 4 bases to trimming and J lost 8 bases, with 11 bases between them. The CDR3 is 12 residues long. Germline CDR1 MGHDK, CDR2 SYGVNS. CDR3 amino acids: CASSGSPFEAFF. DNA of the CDR3: TGTGCCAGCAGTGGAAGTCCTTTCGAAGCTTTCTTT.

This clonotype was observed a handful of times. This sequence joins TRBV12-3 or TRBV12-4 and TRBJ2-7; 7 bases agree with TRBD1. The CDR3 is 14 residues long. Losses at the gene ends were 3 bases for V and 6 bases for J; bases not matched to a gene: 8. CDR3 sequence: CASSFGQVFSEQYF. The CDR3 DNA reads TGTGCCAGCAGTTTCGGACAGGTTTTTAGCGAGCAGTACTTC.

This clonotype was seen a handful of times. The chain links TRBV10-3 to TRBJ2-7; 7 bases are shared with TRBD1. CDR3 length: 13 residues. Germline V gene data show CDR1 as ENHRY and CDR2 as SYGVKD. V lost 8 bases, J lost 1 base, and 5 bases stayed unmatched. CDR3 sequence reads: CAISPGQSYEQYF. CDR3 DNA sequence: TGTGCCATCTCACCGGGACAGTCCTACGAGCAGTACTTC.

In its sample, this clonotype was seen a few times. This chain connects TRBV9 to TRBJ1-2, with unresolved D. The germline V and J ends were trimmed by 0 bases and 5 bases, with 17 bases remaining between them. The CDR3 runs to 16 residues. Germline V lookup: CDR1 SGDLS, CDR2 YYNGEE. The CDR3 sequence is CASSVAQVPFTYGYTF. As DNA, the CDR3 is TGTGCCAGCAGCGTAGCCCAGGTCCCCTTTACTTATGGCTACACCTTC. The whole variable domain, filled in from reference TRBV9 and TRBJ1-2, reads DSGVTQTPKHLITATGQRVTLRCSPRSGDLSVYWYQQSLDQGLQFLIQYYNGEERAKGNILERFSAQQFPDLHSELNLSSLELGDSALYFCASSVAQVPFTYGYTFGSGTRLTVV.